This passage covers 10 T cell receptor beta chains from one sample sequenced in a study of cytomegalovirus exposure and HLA in healthy donors. The study ran its PCR with 60 Vbeta and 13 Jbeta primers. The assay was immunoSEQ multiplex PCR, and TCRdb's table has in-frame clones only and misses some. Here the sample table reports 90,000 to 120,000 clones. Sequencing input: PBMCs. The origin of the receptors is a man aged 45-65 years in good health and CMV-seronegative.

CDR3: CASSLDRVGGYTF. The CDR3, as DNA: TGTGCCAGCAGCTTGGACAGGGTCGGCGGCTACACCTTC. J is TRBJ1-2 and V is TRBV5-4; weak D call: TRBD1 (6 bases). Trimming removed 0 bases from V and 8 bases from J, with 11 bases in between. Germline CDR1 and CDR2: SGHNT and YYREEE (reference sequence). The CDR3 totals 13 residues.

The chain recombines TRBV9 with TRBJ2-4, with TRBD2 matching over 12 bases. With 1 base clipped from V and 3 bases from J, the junction kept 8 bases outside the gene matches. Germline V gene data show CDR1 as SGDLS and CDR2 as YYNGEE. The CDR3 length is 18 residues. CDR3 DNA sequence: TGTGCCAGCAGCGTAACTAGCGGGGGGCAGCCGGGCAAAAACATTCAGTACTTC. This codes for CASSVTSGGQPGKNIQYF.

The rearrangement joins TRBV9 to TRBJ1-4, with D possibly TRBD1 on 6 matching bases. Per the germline V gene, CDR1 is SGDLS and CDR2 is YYNGEE. Trimming removed 5 bases at V and 10 bases at J, with 15 bases between. CDR3 length equals 13 residues. This CDR3 is CASSGVGGRKLFF. CDR3 nucleotides: TGTGCCAGCAGTGGGGTGGGGGGGCGAAAACTGTTTTTT.

The chain links TRBV5-6 to TRBJ1-2, with 7 bases aligning to TRBD1. The CDR3 totals 16 residues. Trimming at V came to 0 bases and at J to 3 bases, leaving 8 bases not matched to a gene. In germline, CDR1 is SGHDT, CDR2 YYEEEE. The CDR3 DNA is TGTGCCAGCAGCTTGGTTGGGGACAGCGAGTACTATGGCTACACCTTC. It codes for CASSLVGDSEYYGYTF.

The V and J genes are TRBV10-3 and TRBJ2-7; maybe TRBD2 (6 bases). This CDR3 spans 15 amino acids. Per the germline V gene, CDR1 is ENHRY and CDR2 is SYGVKD. Trimming shortened V by 0 bases and J by 3 bases, and 12 bases separated the two germline ends. CDR3 loop: CAISESSGSSYEQYF. The CDR3 bases are TGTGCCATCAGTGAGTCGTCCGGGAGTAGCTACGAGCAGTACTTC.

The chain couples TRBV6-1 to TRBJ1-1; 7 bases map to TRBD1. Germline loops: CDR1 MNHNS, CDR2 SASEGT. Trimming removed 4 bases from V and 4 bases from J; junction bases left unmatched: 6. CDR3 length: 14 amino acids. The CDR3 region is CASSGTGVVTEAFF. In DNA form, the CDR3 reads TGTGCCAGCAGTGGGACAGGAGTTGTCACTGAAGCTTTCTTT.

The chain is built from TRBV4-3 and TRBJ2-7; 14 nucleotides agree with TRBD2. The CDR3 totals 15 residues. Germline V CDR1 and CDR2: LGHNA, YSLEER. The V and J ends lost 3 bases and 5 bases, in that order; junction bases with no gene match: 3. The CDR3 sequence is CASSQGLAGDHEQYF. CDR3 coding DNA: TGCGCCAGCAGCCAGGGACTAGCGGGAGACCACGAGCAGTACTTC.

V gene TRBV14 combines with J gene TRBJ2-2, with D perhaps TRBD1 (5 bases). V was cut by 0 bases and J by 5 bases, with 13 bases left in between. CDR1 and CDR2 from the germline V gene are SGHDN and FVKESK. There are 16 residues in the CDR3. CDR3 DNA sequence: TGTGCCAGCAGCCAAGAGTCCAGGGTTCGGACCGGGGAGCTGTTTTTT. It is translated as CASSQESRVRTGELFF.

CDR3 region: CASSFTGGYTGELFF. The CDR3 region has the DNA TGTGCCAGCAGCTTTACAGGGGGCTACACCGGGGAGCTGTTTTTT. The genes are TRBV11-2 and TRBJ2-2; 9 positions match TRBD1. The CDR3 is made up of 15 amino acids. Trimming removed 3 bases from V and 3 bases from J; junction bases left unmatched: 2. The V gene's germline CDR1 is SGHAT and CDR2 FQNNGV.

Written as DNA, the CDR3 is TGCGCCAGCAGCTTGGATACAGGGTTCCCTGGGGCCAACGTCCTGACTTTC. This translates into CASSLDTGFPGANVLTF. V usage is TRBV5-1 and J usage is TRBJ2-6, with D perhaps TRBD1 (6 bases). This CDR3 contains 17 residues. CDR1 is SGHRS, CDR2 YFSETQ, per germline. V was trimmed by 0 bases and J by 2 bases, leaving 12 bases between them.